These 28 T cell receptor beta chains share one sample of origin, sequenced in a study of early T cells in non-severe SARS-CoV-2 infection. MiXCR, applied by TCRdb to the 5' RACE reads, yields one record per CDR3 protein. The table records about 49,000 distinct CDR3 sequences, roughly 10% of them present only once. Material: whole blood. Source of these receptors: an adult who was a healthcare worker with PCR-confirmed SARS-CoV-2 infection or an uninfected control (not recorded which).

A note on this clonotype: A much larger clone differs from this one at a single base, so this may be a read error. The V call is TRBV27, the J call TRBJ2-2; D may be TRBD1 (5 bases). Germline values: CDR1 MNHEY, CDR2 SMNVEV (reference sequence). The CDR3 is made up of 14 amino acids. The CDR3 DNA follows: TGTGTCAGCAGTTTATTTAGGGGCACCGGGGAGCTGTTTTTT. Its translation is CVSSLFRGTGELFF.

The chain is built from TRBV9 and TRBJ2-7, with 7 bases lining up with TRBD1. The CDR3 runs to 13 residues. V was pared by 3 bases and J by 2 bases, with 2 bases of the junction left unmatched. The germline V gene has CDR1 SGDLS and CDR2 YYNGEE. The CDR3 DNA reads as TGTGCCAGCAGCGCGACAGGGACCTACGAGCAGTACTTC. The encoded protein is CASSATGTYEQYF. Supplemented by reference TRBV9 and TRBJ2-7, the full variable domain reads DSGVTQTPKHLITATGQRVTLRCSPRSGDLSVYWYQQSLDQGLQFLIQYYNGEERAKGNILERFSAQQFPDLHSELNLSSLELGDSALYFCASSATGTYEQYFGPGTRLTVT.

Here the CDR3 reads CASSQRGSYNEQFF. CDR3 in DNA: TGCGCCAGCAGCCAGCGGGGCTCCTACAATGAGCAGTTCTTC. The chain links TRBV4-3 to TRBJ2-1; a possible D gene is TRBD2 (6 bases). CDR3 length equals 14 residues. Germline CDR1 reads LGHNA; CDR2 reads YSLEER. V shed 3 bases and J shed 0 bases, with 6 bases lying between them.

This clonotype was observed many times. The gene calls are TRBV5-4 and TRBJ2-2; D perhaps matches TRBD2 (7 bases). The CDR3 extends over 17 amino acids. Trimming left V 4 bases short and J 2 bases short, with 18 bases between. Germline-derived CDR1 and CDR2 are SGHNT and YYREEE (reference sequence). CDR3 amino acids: CASSRGSGTPNTGELFF. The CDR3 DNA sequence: TGTGCCAGCAGCCGGGGCAGCGGGACACCAAACACCGGGGAGCTGTTTTTT.

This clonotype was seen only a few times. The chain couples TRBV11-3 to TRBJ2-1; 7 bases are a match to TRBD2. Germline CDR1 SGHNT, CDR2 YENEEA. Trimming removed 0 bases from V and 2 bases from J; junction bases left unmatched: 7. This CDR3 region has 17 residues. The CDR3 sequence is CASSLDLLAATYNEQFF. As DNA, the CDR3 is TGTGCCAGCAGCTTAGATCTCCTAGCGGCAACCTACAATGAGCAGTTCTTC.

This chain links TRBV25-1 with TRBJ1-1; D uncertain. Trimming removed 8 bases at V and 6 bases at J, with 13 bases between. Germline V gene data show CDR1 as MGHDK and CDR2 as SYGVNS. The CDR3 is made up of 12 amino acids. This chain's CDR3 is CASAGPAAEAFF. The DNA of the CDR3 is TGTGCCAGCGCAGGTCCGGCGGCTGAAGCTTTCTTT.

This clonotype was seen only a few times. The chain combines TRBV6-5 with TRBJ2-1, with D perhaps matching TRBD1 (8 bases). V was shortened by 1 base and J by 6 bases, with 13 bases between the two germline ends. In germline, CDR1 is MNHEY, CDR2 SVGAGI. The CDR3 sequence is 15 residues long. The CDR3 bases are TGTGCCAGCAGTTACTACAGGGGGGGAGGCAATGAGCAGTTCTTC. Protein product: CASSYYRGGGNEQFF.

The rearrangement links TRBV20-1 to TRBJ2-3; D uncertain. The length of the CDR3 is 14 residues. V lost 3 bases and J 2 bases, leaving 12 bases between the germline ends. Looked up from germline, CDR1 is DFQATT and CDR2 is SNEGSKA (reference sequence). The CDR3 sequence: CSASPRRATDTQYF. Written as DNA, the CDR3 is TGCAGTGCTAGCCCCCGCCGGGCCACAGATACGCAGTATTTT.

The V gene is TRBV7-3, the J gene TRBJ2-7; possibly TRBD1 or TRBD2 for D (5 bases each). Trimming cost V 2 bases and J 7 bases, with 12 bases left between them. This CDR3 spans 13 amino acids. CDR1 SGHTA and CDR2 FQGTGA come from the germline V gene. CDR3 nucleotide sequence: TGTGCCAGCAGCTTACAGGGACGCACGGAGCAGTACTTC. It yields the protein CASSLQGRTEQYF.

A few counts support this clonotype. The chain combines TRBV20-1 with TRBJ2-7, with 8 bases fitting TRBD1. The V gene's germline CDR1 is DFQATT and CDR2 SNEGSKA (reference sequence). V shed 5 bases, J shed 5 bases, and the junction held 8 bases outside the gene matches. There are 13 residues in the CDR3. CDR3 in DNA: TGCAGTGCTTACGACAGGGGTGGTAACGAGCAGTACTTC. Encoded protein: CSAYDRGGNEQYF.

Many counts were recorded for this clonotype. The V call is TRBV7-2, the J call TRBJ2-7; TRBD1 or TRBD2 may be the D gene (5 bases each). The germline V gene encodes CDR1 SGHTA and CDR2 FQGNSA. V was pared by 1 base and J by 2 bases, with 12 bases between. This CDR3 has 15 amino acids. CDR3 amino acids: CASSLEGSRTYEQYF. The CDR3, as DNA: TGTGCCAGCAGCTTAGAGGGGAGTAGGACCTACGAGCAGTACTTC.

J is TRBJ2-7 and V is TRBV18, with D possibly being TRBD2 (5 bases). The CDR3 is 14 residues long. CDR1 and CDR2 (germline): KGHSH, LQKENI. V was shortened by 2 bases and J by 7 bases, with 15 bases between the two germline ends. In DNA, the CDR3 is TGTGCCAGCTCACCAAAGGCCTCCCCGGGGGAGCAGTACTTC. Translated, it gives CASSPKASPGEQYF.

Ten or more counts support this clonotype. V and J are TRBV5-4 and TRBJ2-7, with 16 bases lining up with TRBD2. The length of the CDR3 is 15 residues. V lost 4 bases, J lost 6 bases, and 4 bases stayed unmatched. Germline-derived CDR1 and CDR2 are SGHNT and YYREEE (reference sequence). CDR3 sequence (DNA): TGTGCCAGCAGCCTGGGACTAGCGGGAGGGAGCGAGCAGTACTTC. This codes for CASSLGLAGGSEQYF.

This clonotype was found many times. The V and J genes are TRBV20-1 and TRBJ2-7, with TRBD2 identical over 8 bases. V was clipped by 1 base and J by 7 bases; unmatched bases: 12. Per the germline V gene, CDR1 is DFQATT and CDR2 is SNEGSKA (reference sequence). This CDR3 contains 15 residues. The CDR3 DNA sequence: TGCAGTGCTAGAGTTGGTAGCGGGACCATGAGGGAGCAGTACTTC. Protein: CSARVGSGTMREQYF.

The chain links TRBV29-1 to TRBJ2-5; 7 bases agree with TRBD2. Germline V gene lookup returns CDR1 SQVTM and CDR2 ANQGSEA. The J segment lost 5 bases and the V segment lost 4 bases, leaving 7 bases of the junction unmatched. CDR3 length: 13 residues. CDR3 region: CSVASGDGETQYF. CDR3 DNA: TGCAGCGTTGCAAGCGGGGACGGGGAGACCCAGTACTTC.

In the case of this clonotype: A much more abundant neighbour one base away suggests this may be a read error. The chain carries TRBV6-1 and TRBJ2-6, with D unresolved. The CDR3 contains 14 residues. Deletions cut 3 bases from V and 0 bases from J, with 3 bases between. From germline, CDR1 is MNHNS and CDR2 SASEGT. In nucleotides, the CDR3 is TGTGCCAGCAGTGACAACTCTGGGGCCAACGTCCTGACTTTC. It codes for CASSDNSGANVLTF.

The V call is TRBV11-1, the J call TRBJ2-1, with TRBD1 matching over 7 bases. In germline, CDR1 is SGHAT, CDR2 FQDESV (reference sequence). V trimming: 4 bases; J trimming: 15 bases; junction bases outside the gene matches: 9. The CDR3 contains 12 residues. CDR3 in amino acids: CASSSTGVEGFF. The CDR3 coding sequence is TGTGCCAGCAGCTCAACAGGGGTGGAAGGGTTCTTC.

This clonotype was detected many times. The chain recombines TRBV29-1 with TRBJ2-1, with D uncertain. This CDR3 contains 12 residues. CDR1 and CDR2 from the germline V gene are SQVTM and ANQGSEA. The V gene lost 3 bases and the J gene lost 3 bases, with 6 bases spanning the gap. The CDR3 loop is CSVESNYNEQFF. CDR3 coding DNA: TGCAGCGTTGAGAGTAACTACAATGAGCAGTTCTTC.

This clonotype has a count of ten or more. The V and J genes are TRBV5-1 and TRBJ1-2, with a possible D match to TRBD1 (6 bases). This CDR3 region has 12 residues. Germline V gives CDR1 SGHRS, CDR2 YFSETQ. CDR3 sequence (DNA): TGCGCATCACAGGACAGCCGCTATGGCTACACCTTC. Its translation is CASQDSRYGYTF.

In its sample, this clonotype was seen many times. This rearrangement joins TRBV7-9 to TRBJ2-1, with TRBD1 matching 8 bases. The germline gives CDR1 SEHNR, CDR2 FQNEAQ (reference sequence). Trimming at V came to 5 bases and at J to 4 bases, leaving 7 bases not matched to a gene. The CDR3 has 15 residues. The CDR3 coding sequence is TGTGCCAGCAGCCCGGACAGGGTCCTATACAATGAGCAGTTCTTC. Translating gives CASSPDRVLYNEQFF.

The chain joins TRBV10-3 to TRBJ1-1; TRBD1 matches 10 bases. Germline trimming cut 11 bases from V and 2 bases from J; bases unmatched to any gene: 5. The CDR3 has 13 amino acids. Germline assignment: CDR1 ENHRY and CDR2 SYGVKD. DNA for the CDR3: TGTGCCGCCGGACAGGGGGGAAACACTGAAGCTTTCTTT. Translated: CAAGQGGNTEAFF.

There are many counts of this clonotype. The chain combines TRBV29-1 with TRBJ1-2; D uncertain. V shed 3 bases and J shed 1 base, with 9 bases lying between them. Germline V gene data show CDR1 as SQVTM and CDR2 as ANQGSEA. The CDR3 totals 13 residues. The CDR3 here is CSVDRLDNYGYTF. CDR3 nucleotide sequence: TGCAGCGTTGACAGGCTTGATAACTATGGCTACACCTTC.

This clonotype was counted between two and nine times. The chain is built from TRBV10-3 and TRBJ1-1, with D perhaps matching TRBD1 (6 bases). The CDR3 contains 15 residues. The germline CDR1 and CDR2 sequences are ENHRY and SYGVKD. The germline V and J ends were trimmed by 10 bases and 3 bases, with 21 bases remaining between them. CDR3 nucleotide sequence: TGTGCCACGGATTATAAACAGGGAAGTCACACTGAAGCTTTCTTT. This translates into CATDYKQGSHTEAFF.

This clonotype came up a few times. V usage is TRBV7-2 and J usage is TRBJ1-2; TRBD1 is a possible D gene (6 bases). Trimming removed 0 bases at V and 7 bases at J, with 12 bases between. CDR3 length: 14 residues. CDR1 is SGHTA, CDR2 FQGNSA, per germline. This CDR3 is CASSLAGGLSGYTF. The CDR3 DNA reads TGTGCCAGCAGCTTAGCAGGGGGATTGAGTGGCTACACCTTC.

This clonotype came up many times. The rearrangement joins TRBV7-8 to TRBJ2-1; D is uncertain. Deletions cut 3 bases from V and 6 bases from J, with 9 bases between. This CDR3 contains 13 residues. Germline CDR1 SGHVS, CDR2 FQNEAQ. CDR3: CASSLGNLNEQFF. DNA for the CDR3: TGTGCCAGCAGCTTGGGCAACCTCAATGAGCAGTTCTTC.

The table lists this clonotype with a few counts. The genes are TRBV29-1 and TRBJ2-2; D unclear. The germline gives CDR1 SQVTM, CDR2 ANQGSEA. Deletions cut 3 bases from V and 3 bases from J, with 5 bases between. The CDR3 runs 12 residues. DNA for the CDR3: TGCAGCGTTGATTGGCACACCGGGGAGCTGTTTTTT. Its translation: CSVDWHTGELFF.

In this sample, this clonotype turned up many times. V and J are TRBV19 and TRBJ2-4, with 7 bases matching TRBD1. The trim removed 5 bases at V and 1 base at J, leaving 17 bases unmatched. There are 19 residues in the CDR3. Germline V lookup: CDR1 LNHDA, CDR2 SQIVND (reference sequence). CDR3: CASSFDRVNLRGAKNIQYF. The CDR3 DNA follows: TGTGCCAGTAGTTTCGACAGGGTGAACCTTCGTGGGGCCAAAAACATTCAGTACTTC.

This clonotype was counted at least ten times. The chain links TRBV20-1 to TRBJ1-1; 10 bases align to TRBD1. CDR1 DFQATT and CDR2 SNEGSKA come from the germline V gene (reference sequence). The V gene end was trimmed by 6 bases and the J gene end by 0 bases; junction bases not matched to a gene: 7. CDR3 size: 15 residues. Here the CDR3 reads CSADGTGVVNTEAFF. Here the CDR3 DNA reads TGCAGTGCAGACGGGACAGGGGTAGTGAACACTGAAGCTTTCTTT.